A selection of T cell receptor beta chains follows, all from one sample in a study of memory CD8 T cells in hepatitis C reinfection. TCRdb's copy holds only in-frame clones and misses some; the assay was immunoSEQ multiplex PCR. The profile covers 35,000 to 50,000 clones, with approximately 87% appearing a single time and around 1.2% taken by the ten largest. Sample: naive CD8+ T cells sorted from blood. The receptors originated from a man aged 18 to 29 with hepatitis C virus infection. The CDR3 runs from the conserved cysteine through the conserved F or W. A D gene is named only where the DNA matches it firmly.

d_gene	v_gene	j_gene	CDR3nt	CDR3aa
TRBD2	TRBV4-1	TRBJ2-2	TGCGCCAGCAGCCAAGACCCACCAGCGGGAGAAAGCGGGGAGCTGTTTTTT	CASSQDPPAGESGELFF
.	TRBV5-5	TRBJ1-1	TGTGCCAGCAGCTTCGGGAGTGAGACTGAAGCTTTCTTT	CASSFGSETEAFF
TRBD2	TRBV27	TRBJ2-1	TGTGCCAGCAGTCCGGGGACTAGCGGGATCCACACCAATGAGCAGTTCTTC	CASSPGTSGIHTNEQFF
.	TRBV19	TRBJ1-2	TGTGCCAGTAGTTCGGCAGGGTCCGCTTATGGCTACACCTTC	CASSSAGSAYGYTF
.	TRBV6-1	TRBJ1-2	TGTGCCAGCAGTGAAGGAGCGGGGGTTTCGATCTATGGCTACACCTTC	CASSEGAGVSIYGYTF
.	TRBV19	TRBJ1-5	TGTGCCAGCCTTGACACCCTCGGCAATCAGCCCCAGCATTTT	CASLDTLGNQPQHF
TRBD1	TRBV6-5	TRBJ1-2	TGTGCCAGCAGTTACTCGTTTGGGGACAGGGACTATGGCTACACCTTC	CASSYSFGDRDYGYTF
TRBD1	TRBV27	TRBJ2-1	TGTGCCAGCAGTTTATCGTCAGGGGACAGTCCCTACAATGAGCAGTTCTTC	CASSLSSGDSPYNEQFF
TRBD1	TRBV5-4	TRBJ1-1	TGTGCCAGCAGCACGACAGGGAAGGGGAACACTGAAGCTTTCTTT	CASSTTGKGNTEAFF
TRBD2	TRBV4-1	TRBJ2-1	TGCGCCAGCAGCCAAGATAGGACTAGCGGAAACAATGAGCAGTTCTTC	CASSQDRTSGNNEQFF
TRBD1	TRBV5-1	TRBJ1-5	TGCGCCAGCCTTCGGGACAGGGGCTATAGCAATCAGCCCCAGCATTTT	CASLRDRGYSNQPQHF
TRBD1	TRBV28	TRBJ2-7	TGTGCCAGCAGTTTATTCCGGGACAGCTCCTACGAGCAGTACTTC	CASSLFRDSSYEQYF
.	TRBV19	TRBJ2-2	TGTGCCAGTAGTATCTCGGGATTCACCGGGGAGCTGTTTTTT	CASSISGFTGELFF
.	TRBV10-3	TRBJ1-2	TGTGCCATCAGTATCAAAAGACAGGTGGACTATGGCTACACCTTC	CAISIKRQVDYGYTF
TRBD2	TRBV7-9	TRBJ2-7	TGTGCCAGCAGCCCCAAAGCCGCCTCGTCTAGCGGGATCTACGAGCAGTACTTC	CASSPKAASSSGIYEQYF
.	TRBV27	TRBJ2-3	TGTGCCATAGCGGAGGCCTTTAGCACAGATACGCAGTATTTT	CAIAEAFSTDTQYF
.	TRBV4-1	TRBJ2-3	TGCGCCAGCAGCTTGCCTTTGCCAGGTAGCACAGATACGCAGTATTTT	CASSLPLPGSTDTQYF
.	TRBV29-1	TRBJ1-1	TGCAGCGTGGGGGGAGACACTGAAGCTTTCTTT	CSVGGDTEAFF
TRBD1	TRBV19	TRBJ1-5	TGTGCCAGTAGTATGGGACAGGGGCTTTATCAGCCCCAGCATTTT	CASSMGQGLYQPQHF
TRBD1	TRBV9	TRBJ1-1	TGTGCCAGCAGCCTCGGGACAGGGGCGAGGAGGAACACTGAAGCTTTCTTT	CASSLGTGARRNTEAFF
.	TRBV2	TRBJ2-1	TGTGCCAGCAGTCAAGACGGGACAAACCTCTACAATGAGCAGTTCTTC	CASSQDGTNLYNEQFF
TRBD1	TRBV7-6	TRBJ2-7	TGTGCCAGCAGCTCGGGACAGGGGCGAAACGAGCAGTACTTC	CASSSGQGRNEQYF
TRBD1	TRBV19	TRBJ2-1	TGTGCCAGTAGTATTGGGACAGGGGGTGATGAGCAGTTCTTC	CASSIGTGGDEQFF